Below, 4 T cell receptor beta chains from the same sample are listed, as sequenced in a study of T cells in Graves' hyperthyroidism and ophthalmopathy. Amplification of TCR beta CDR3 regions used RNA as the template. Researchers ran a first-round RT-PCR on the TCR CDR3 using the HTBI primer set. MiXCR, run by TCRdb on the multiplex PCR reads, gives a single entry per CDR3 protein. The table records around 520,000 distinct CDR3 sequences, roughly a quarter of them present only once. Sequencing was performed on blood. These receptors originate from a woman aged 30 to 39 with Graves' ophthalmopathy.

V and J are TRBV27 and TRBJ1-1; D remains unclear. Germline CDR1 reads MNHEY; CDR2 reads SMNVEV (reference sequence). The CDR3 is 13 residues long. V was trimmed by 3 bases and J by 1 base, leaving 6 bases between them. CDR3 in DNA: TGTGCCAGCAGTTTCAATGCGAACACTGAAGCTTTCTTT. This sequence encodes CASSFNANTEAFF.

The CDR3, as DNA: TGTGCCAGCAGTGAAAGGGGGACATCCACTTACGAGCAGTACTTC. Translated, it gives CASSERGTSTYEQYF. This chain joins TRBV6-1 and TRBJ2-7; D may be TRBD1 (6 bases). Trimming took 2 bases from V and 4 from J, leaving 15 bases between them. Per germline, CDR1 MNHNS and CDR2 SASEGT. The CDR3 contains 15 residues.

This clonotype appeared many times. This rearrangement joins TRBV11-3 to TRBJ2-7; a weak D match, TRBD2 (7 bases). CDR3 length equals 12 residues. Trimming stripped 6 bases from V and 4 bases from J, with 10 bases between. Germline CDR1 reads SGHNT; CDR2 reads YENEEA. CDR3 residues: CASRGRGYEQYF. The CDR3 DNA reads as TGTGCCAGCAGGGGGAGGGGGTACGAGCAGTACTTC.

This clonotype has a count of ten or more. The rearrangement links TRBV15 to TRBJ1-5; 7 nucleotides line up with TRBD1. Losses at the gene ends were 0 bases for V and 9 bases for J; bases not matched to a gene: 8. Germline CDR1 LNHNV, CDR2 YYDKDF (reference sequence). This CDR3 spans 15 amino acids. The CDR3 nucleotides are TGTGCCACCAGCAGAGAAGGGACAGAGAATTCGCCCCAGCATTTT. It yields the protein CATSREGTENSPQHF.